The clone carrying this T cell receptor beta chain was recorded many times. Its target is not known. Trimming removed 7 bases at V and 0 bases at J, with 14 bases between. The CDR3 is 14 residues long. CDR1 is SGHRS and CDR2 is YFSETQ in the germline V gene. This sample was taken from a study of T cells in Graves' hyperthyroidism and ophthalmopathy. Study results and caveats: Researchers found most expanded thyroid clonotypes above 0.001 in blood as well.

The investigators amplified TCR beta CDR3 regions from RNA transcripts. RT-PCR in the first round (using the HTBI primer set) targeted the TCR CDR3. MiXCR, applied by TCRdb to the multiplex PCR reads, yields one record per CDR3 protein. The table includes 450,000 to 600,000 distinct CDR3 sequences, 12% to 15% detected once. The sequenced sample was blood. This rearrangement joins TRBV5-1 to TRBJ2-7, with unresolved D. The TCR was taken from a middle-aged woman with Graves' hyperthyroidism. This chain's CDR3 is CASSPLLSSYEQYF. CDR3 nucleotides: TGCGCCAGCTCACCCCTGTTGAGCTCCTACGAGCAGTACTTC.